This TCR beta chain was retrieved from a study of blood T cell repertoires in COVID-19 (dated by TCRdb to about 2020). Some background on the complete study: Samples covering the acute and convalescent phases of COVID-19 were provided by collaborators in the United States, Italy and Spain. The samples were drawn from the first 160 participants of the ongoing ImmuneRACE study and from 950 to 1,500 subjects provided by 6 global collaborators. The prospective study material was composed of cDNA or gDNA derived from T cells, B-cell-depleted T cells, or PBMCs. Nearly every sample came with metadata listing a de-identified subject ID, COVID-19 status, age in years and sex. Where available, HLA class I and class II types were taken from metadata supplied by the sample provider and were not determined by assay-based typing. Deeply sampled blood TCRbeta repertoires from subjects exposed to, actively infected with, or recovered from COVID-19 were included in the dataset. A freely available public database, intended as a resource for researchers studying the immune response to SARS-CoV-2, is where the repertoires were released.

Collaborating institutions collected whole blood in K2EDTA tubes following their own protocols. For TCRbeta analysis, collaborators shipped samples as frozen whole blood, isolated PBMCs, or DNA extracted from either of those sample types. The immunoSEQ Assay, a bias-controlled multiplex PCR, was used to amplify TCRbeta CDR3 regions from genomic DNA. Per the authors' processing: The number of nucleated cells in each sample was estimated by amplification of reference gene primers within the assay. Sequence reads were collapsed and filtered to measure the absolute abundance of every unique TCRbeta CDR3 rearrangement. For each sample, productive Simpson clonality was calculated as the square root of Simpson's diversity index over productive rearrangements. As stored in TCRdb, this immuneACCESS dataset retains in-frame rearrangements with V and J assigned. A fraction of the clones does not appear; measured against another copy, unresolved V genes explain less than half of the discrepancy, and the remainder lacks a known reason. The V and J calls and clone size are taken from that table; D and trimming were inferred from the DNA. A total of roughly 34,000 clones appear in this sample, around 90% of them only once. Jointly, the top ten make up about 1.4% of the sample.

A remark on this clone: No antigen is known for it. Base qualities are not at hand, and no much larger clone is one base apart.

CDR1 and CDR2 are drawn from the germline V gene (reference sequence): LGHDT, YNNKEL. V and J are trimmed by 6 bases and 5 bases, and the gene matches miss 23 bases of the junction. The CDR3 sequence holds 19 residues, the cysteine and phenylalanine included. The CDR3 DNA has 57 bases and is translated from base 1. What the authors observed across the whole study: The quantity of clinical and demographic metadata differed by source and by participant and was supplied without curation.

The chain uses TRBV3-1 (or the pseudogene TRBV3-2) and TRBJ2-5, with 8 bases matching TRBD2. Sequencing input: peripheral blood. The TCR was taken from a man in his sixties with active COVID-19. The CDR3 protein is CASSYKFRFLRGAGETQYF. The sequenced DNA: TGTGCCAGCAGTTACAAGTTCCGCTTTCTGCGGGGGGCGGGCGAGACCCAGTACTTC.